The 24 T cell receptor beta chains presented below share a single source sample, sequenced in a study of radiotherapy plus CTLA-4 blockade in lung cancer. This table comes from immunoSEQ multiplex PCR, and its TCRdb copy is limited to in-frame clones, with some not included. The table lists about 25,000 clones, 73% of them singletons. This specimen was peripheral blood, taken from a patient treated with radiotherapy plus ipilimumab. These receptors all come from a human donor with non-small cell lung cancer who had stable disease on radiotherapy plus ipilimumab.

The chain uses TRBV7-6 and TRBJ1-1; D is possibly TRBD1 (6 bases). CDR1 and CDR2 (germline): SGHVS, FNYEAQ. The length of the CDR3 is 17 residues. Between the trimmed V and J ends, which lost 1 base and 1 base, there was a span of 16 bases. The CDR3 reads CASSLVVGYRENTEAFF. In nucleotides, the CDR3 is TGTGCCAGCAGCTTAGTAGTAGGTTACAGGGAGAACACTGAAGCTTTCTTT.

This chain uses TRBV5-1 with TRBJ2-5; D possibly corresponds to TRBD1 (5 bases). Trimming took off 4 bases at V and 4 bases at J, with 20 bases between the two ends. This CDR3 has 16 amino acids. CDR1 SGHRS and CDR2 YFSETQ come from the germline V gene. The DNA of the CDR3 is TGCGCCAGCAGCCCCGTGATAGGGGCCGAGACAGAGACCCAGTACTTC. Its protein product is CASSPVIGAETETQYF.

The chain joins TRBV11-2 to TRBJ2-7; D may correspond to TRBD1 or TRBD2 (5 bases each). Germline-derived CDR1 and CDR2 are SGHAT and FQNNGV. The CDR3 covers 14 residues. Trimming removed 6 bases from V and 5 bases from J, with 17 bases in between. The CDR3 is CASRYRSGHNEQYF. The CDR3 coding sequence is TGTGCCAGCAGATACAGAAGCGGACATAACGAGCAGTACTTC.

This clone has a handful of counts. CDR3 residues: CASSVGSSPGELFF. In nucleotides, the CDR3 is TGTGCCAGCAGCGTAGGTAGTAGTCCGGGGGAGCTGTTTTTT. The V call is TRBV9, the J call TRBJ2-2; D unresolved. V lost 0 bases to trimming and J lost 8 bases, with 11 bases between them. The CDR3 runs 14 residues. Germline CDR1 and CDR2: SGDLS and YYNGEE.

A remark on this clone: A read error may produce the germline difference seen at one junction end. The chain is built from TRBV2 and TRBJ2-1; 10 positions match TRBD2. CDR1 is SNHLY, CDR2 FYNNEI, per germline. This CDR3 region has 16 residues. The CDR3 DNA sequence: TGTGCCAGCAGCGAAGGTATGCTAGCGGGAGTCTCTGAGCAGTTCTTC. Protein sequence: CASSEGMLAGVSEQFF.

The genes are TRBV27 and TRBJ2-1, with TRBD2 identical over 11 bases. The CDR3 runs 18 residues. Trimming took 5 bases from V and 1 from J; bases not matched to a gene: 10. Germline V lookup: CDR1 MNHEY, CDR2 SMNVEV (reference sequence). Here the CDR3 DNA reads TGTGCCAGCAGTCCAGCTAGCGGGAGGCCCGGATCCTACAATGAGCAGTTCTTC. Amino acids: CASSPASGRPGSYNEQFF.

The V and J genes are TRBV7-2 and TRBJ2-1; 9 bases fit TRBD2. The length of the CDR3 is 16 residues. The V segment lost 5 bases and the J segment 7 bases; nucleotides outside the gene matches: 12. CDR1 SGHTA and CDR2 FQGNSA come from the germline V gene. In DNA form, the CDR3 reads TGTGCCAGCAGCCCCCGGCTAGCGGGAATGTCGAATGAGCAGTTCTTC. Encoded protein: CASSPRLAGMSNEQFF.

Judged by abundance, this clone is medium-sized (0.01 to 0.1%). The chain is built from TRBV4-3 and TRBJ1-2, with unresolved D. The CDR3 sequence is 17 residues long. V lost 2 bases, J lost 5 bases, and 21 bases lay in between. Germline-derived CDR1 and CDR2 are LGHNA and YSLEER. CDR3 DNA sequence: TGCGCCAGCAGCCAATCTTTCGCACCGGTTCTACGGTATGGCTACACCTTC. It yields the protein CASSQSFAPVLRYGYTF.

This clone appeared once. The chain has TRBV18 and TRBJ1-1; D is uncertain. The length of the CDR3 is 13 residues. Germline V gene lookup returns CDR1 KGHSH and CDR2 LQKENI. The ends were cut back, 6 bases at V and 5 bases at J, with 13 bases in the middle. CDR3 DNA: TGTGCCAGCTCTCTCTCCCGTGGGACTGAAGCTTTCTTT. Amino acids: CASSLSRGTEAFF.

V usage is TRBV4-2 and J usage is TRBJ2-3; 8 bases match TRBD2. The J segment lost 1 base and the V segment lost 3 bases, leaving 0 bases of the junction unmatched. The CDR3 length is 14 residues. Per germline, CDR1 LGHNA and CDR2 YNFKEQ. The CDR3 loop is CASSQREGTDTQYF. The DNA for the CDR3 is TGTGCCAGCAGCCAGCGGGAGGGCACAGATACGCAGTATTTT.

The chain couples TRBV7-9 to TRBJ2-7, with TRBD2 identical over 8 bases. The CDR3 contains 14 residues. Germline V CDR1 and CDR2: SEHNR, FQNEAQ (reference sequence). With V trimmed by 7 bases and J by 3 bases, 8 bases remained unmatched. The CDR3 sequence: CASTLSGSSYEQYF. The DNA for the CDR3 is TGTGCCAGCACCCTGAGCGGGAGTAGCTACGAGCAGTACTTC.

This rearrangement joins TRBV11-2 to TRBJ2-5, with 9 nucleotides matching TRBD1. The CDR3 is 15 amino acids. Trimming took 0 bases from V and 5 from J; bases not matched to a gene: 4. Germline V lookup: CDR1 SGHAT, CDR2 FQNNGV. Written as DNA, the CDR3 is TGTGCCAGCAGCTTAGAAAGGGACAGGGCTGAGACCCAGTACTTC. Its translation is CASSLERDRAETQYF.

In this sample, this clone turned up once. V is TRBV28 and J is TRBJ1-2; weak D call: TRBD1 (6 bases). The CDR3 consists of 13 residues. With 7 bases removed from V and 5 bases from J, the gap between germline ends came to 14 bases. The germline V gene encodes CDR1 MDHEN and CDR2 SYDVKM. CDR3 DNA sequence: TGTGCCAGCAACCCTGGGACAAAGTATGGCTACACCTTC. Amino acid sequence: CASNPGTKYGYTF.

This clone appeared once. The J gene is TRBJ2-7, the V gene TRBV27; 10 positions agree with TRBD2. V dropped 5 bases and J dropped 0; count of bases not matched to a gene: 1. The CDR3 consists of 14 residues. The germline V gene encodes CDR1 MNHEY and CDR2 SMNVEV (reference sequence). CDR3 in DNA: TGTGCCAGCAGTACTAGCGGGACCTCCTACGAGCAGTACTTC. It encodes CASSTSGTSYEQYF.

The V call is TRBV28, the J call TRBJ2-1; 8 bases fit TRBD2. With 7 bases clipped from V and 4 bases from J, the junction kept 6 bases outside the gene matches. The CDR3 has 14 amino acids. The germline gives CDR1 MDHEN, CDR2 SYDVKM. CDR3 DNA: TGTGCCAGCACAATAGCGGGACGGTACAATGAGCAGTTCTTC. This translates into CASTIAGRYNEQFF.

The gene calls are TRBV18 and TRBJ2-7, with D perhaps TRBD1 (5 bases). Trimming removed 3 bases from V and 2 bases from J, with 8 bases in between. The germline V gene encodes CDR1 KGHSH and CDR2 LQKENI. CDR3 length: 13 amino acids. Here the CDR3 reads CASSPDRAYEQYF. In nucleotides, the CDR3 is TGTGCCAGCTCACCCGACAGAGCCTACGAGCAGTACTTC.

This clone has only a few counts. This rearrangement joins TRBV10-1 to TRBJ2-7, with 8 bases that match TRBD1. V gave up 6 bases and J gave up 3 bases; unmatched junction bases: 4. This CDR3 comprises 13 residues. Germline V gene sequence: CDR1 WNHNN, CDR2 SYGVQD (reference sequence). CDR3 region: CASRAQGGYEQYF. The CDR3 nucleotides read TGCGCCAGCAGAGCACAGGGGGGCTACGAGCAGTACTTC.

The V gene is TRBV27, the J gene TRBJ2-5; D is unclear. The ends were cut back, 0 bases at V and 7 bases at J, with 15 bases in the middle. CDR3 size: 15 residues. The germline V gene has CDR1 MNHEY and CDR2 SMNVEV (reference sequence). The CDR3 spells CASSLSPLPDGTQYF. The CDR3 DNA reads TGTGCCAGCAGTTTATCGCCACTGCCGGACGGGACCCAGTACTTC.

V gene TRBV2 combines with J gene TRBJ1-4; D might be TRBD1 (5 bases). The CDR3 loop spans 14 amino acids. CDR1 is SNHLY and CDR2 is FYNNEI in the germline V gene. Trimming took off 6 bases at V and 7 bases at J, with 15 bases between the two ends. The CDR3 loop is CASRQGPRGEKLFF. The CDR3 DNA reads as TGTGCCAGCAGACAAGGGCCAAGGGGTGAAAAACTGTTTTTT.

The chain recombines TRBV7-9 with TRBJ2-1, with TRBD2 matching over 13 bases. CDR3 length: 15 residues. Germline CDR1 reads SEHNR; CDR2 reads FQNEAQ (reference sequence). Trimming removed 5 bases from V and 8 bases from J; junction bases left unmatched: 6. CDR3 loop: CASSPGTSGKDEQFF. The CDR3 nucleotides read TGTGCCAGCAGCCCCGGGACTAGCGGGAAGGATGAGCAGTTCTTC. Based on the CDR3 plus reference TRBV7-9 and TRBJ2-1, the full variable domain is DTGVSQNPRHKITKRGQNVTFRCDPISEHNRLYWYRQTLGQGPEFLTYFQNEAQLEKSRLLSDRFSAERPKGSFSTLEIQRTEQGDSAMYLCASSPGTSGKDEQFFGPGTRLTVL.

This chain joins TRBV11-2 and TRBJ2-4, with 7 bases that match TRBD2. J lost 0 bases, V lost 2 bases, and 1 base had no gene match. Germline V lookup: CDR1 SGHAT, CDR2 FQNNGV. This CDR3 comprises 15 residues. The CDR3 region is CASSLLAGAKNIQYF. CDR3 DNA sequence: TGTGCCAGCAGCTTATTAGCGGGAGCCAAAAACATTCAGTACTTC.

This chain connects TRBV19 to TRBJ2-5; D might be TRBD2 (6 bases). CDR1 is LNHDA and CDR2 is SQIVND in the germline V gene (reference sequence). The V end was cut by 7 bases, the J end by 3 bases, with 18 bases between. The CDR3 is made up of 15 amino acids. CDR3 nucleotides: TGTGCCAGTAATAACCGGGACTGCCTAAAAGAGACCCAGTACTTC. Its protein is CASNNRDCLKETQYF.

This sequence joins TRBV4-3 and TRBJ2-2; TRBD2 is a possible D gene (6 bases). This CDR3 is built from 16 residues. Trimming cost V 0 bases and J 5 bases, with 13 bases left between them. Germline loops: CDR1 LGHNA, CDR2 YSLEER. The CDR3 nucleotides read TGCGCCAGCAGCCAAGATACCGGGAGACGTACCGGGGAGCTGTTTTTT. Residues: CASSQDTGRRTGELFF.

This chain uses TRBV18 with TRBJ1-4; D not resolved. Germline values: CDR1 KGHSH, CDR2 LQKENI. V was cut by 1 base and J by 0 bases, with 3 bases left in between. The CDR3 runs to 14 residues. The DNA of the CDR3 is TGTGCCAGCTCACCACAGGCAACTAATGAAAAACTGTTTTTT. Its translation: CASSPQATNEKLFF.